Each of the 9 T cell receptor beta chains below was sequenced from the same sample in a study of shared clonotypes between healthy human individuals. Libraries were prepared by immunoSEQ multiplex PCR; TCRdb keeps only in-frame clonotypes and omits some of them. The table has fewer than 350,000 clones, around 87% seen once. Sequenced material: memory CD8+ T cells sorted from blood. Subset given: CD45RO+ cells pooled with CCR7-negative TemRA cells. Receptor source: a man younger than 35 in good health.

This chain uses TRBV10-2 with TRBJ2-2, with unresolved D. Per the germline V gene, CDR1 is WSHSY and CDR2 is SAAADI. CDR3 length: 13 residues. The V and J ends lost 8 bases and 1 base respectively, with 8 bases between them. In nucleotides, the CDR3 is TGCGCCAGCGGGAAAGTGAACACCGGGGAGCTGTTTTTT. Its translation is CASGKVNTGELFF.

This clone was observed many times. The rearrangement joins TRBV7-9 to TRBJ2-5; 10 bases match TRBD1. Germline CDR1 is SEHNR and CDR2 is FQNEAQ (reference sequence). V shed 5 bases and J 4 bases; nucleotides not matched to a gene: 7. The CDR3 is made up of 15 amino acids. CDR3 DNA: TGTGCCAGCAGCGAGACAGGGGGCCGAAGAGAGACCCAGTACTTC. Translated, it gives CASSETGGRRETQYF.

The chain employs TRBV25-1 and TRBJ2-7; TRBD1 or TRBD2 may be the D gene (7 bases each). Trimming removed 3 bases at V and 4 bases at J, with 16 bases between. CDR1 and CDR2 (germline): MGHDK, SYGVNS. This CDR3 region has 15 residues. Here the CDR3 reads CASSDSAGGGYEQYF. The CDR3 DNA follows: TGTGCCAGCAGTGATTCGGCAGGGGGGGGATACGAGCAGTACTTC.

The rearrangement joins TRBV6-5 to TRBJ1-1; possible D gene TRBD1, 6 bases. Germline V gene data show CDR1 as MNHEY and CDR2 as SVGAGI. The CDR3 length is 13 residues. V lost 6 bases and J lost 4, with 12 bases in between. DNA of the CDR3: TGTGCCAGCAGCACCGGGGGCGTCACTGAAGCTTTCTTT. Its translation is CASSTGGVTEAFF.

Remarks on this clone: Additional DNA sequences in this sample encode the identical CDR3. The V and J genes are TRBV9 and TRBJ2-2; D is uncertain. This CDR3 comprises 13 residues. CDR1 is SGDLS and CDR2 is YYNGEE in the germline V gene. With 3 bases removed from V and 2 bases from J, the gap between germline ends came to 5 bases. In nucleotides, the CDR3 is TGTGCCAGCAGCGAACCTAACACCGGGGAGCTGTTTTTT. It encodes CASSEPNTGELFF.

The chain has TRBV29-1 and TRBJ1-2; 8 bases match TRBD1. The CDR3 is made up of 14 amino acids. The trim removed 2 bases at V and 4 bases at J, leaving 6 bases unmatched. CDR1 and CDR2 from the germline V gene are SQVTM and ANQGSEA. Here the CDR3 reads CSVELGQGGYGYTF. CDR3 coding DNA: TGCAGCGTTGAACTAGGACAGGGAGGCTATGGCTACACCTTC.

This chain connects TRBV23-1 to TRBJ2-7; maybe TRBD2 (5 bases). TRBV23-1 is sorted into the ORF group, with uncertain function. The CDR3 is made up of 15 amino acids. Trimming shortened V by 5 bases and J by 4 bases, and 18 bases separated the two germline ends. CDR3 sequence: CASSRTFPYGYEQYF. The CDR3 DNA is TGCGCCAGCAGTAGGACTTTCCCTTACGGTTACGAGCAGTACTTC.

The CDR3 DNA reads TGTGCCTGGAGTCTCGGGACAGCGGCCTCCTACGAGCAGTACTTC. It codes for CAWSLGTAASYEQYF. The chain has TRBV30 and TRBJ2-7; 7 bases are shared with TRBD1. Germline lookup yields CDR1 GTSNPN and CDR2 SVGIG (reference sequence). The CDR3 loop spans 15 amino acids. With 2 bases clipped from V and 0 bases from J, the junction kept 7 bases outside the gene matches.

The rearrangement joins TRBV30 to TRBJ1-5, with unresolved D. Germline V gene lookup returns CDR1 GTSNPN and CDR2 SVGIG (reference sequence). V lost 5 bases and J lost 0, with 11 bases in between. CDR3 length: 14 amino acids. The CDR3 protein is CAWGVENSNQPQHF. DNA of the CDR3: TGTGCCTGGGGGGTTGAGAATAGCAATCAGCCCCAGCATTTT. The entire variable domain, with the rest obtained from reference TRBV30 and TRBJ1-5, is as follows: SQTIHQWPATLVQPVGSPLSLECTVEGTSNPNLYWYRQAAGRGLQLLFYSVGIGQISSEVPQNLSASRPQDRQFILSSKKLLLSDSGFYLCAWGVENSNQPQHFGDGTRLSIL.